Listed below are T cell receptor beta chains from one sample, sequenced in a study of blood T cell repertoires in COVID-19. Some clones are missing from TCRdb's copy, which holds only in-frame ones; the method was immunoSEQ multiplex PCR. The profile shows around 95,000 clones, around 90% of them singletons. Sequenced: peripheral blood. The origin of the receptors is a human donor in a cohort sampled during active COVID-19. Each CDR3 is given with its conserved first and last residue. Each record gives: clone size, D gene, J gene, V gene, CDR3 protein, CDR3 DNA. The D gene is left open where the match is weak. Not every row has a clone size; where given, it reads once, few, many or a size class.

clone size: NA; D gene: NA; J gene: TRBJ2-1; V gene: TRBV4-1; CDR3 protein: CASSTLGLSYNEQFF; CDR3 DNA: TGCGCCAGCAGCACCCTAGGCCTCTCCTACAATGAGCAGTTCTTC
clone size: NA; D gene: TRBD2; J gene: TRBJ2-3; V gene: TRBV5-1; CDR3 protein: CASQPGLGITDTQYF; CDR3 DNA: TGCGCCAGCCAACCGGGACTAGGTATCACAGATACGCAGTATTTT
clone size: NA; D gene: NA; J gene: TRBJ2-5; V gene: TRBV6-2/TRBV6-3; CDR3 protein: CASSRDFQETQYF; CDR3 DNA: TGTGCCAGCAGTAGGGACTTTCAAGAGACCCAGTACTTC
clone size: once; D gene: NA; J gene: TRBJ1-1; V gene: TRBV7-8; CDR3 protein: CASSFSGQGGTEAFF; CDR3 DNA: TGTGCCAGCAGCTTCTCGGGACAAGGGGGCACTGAAGCTTTCTTT
clone size: NA; D gene: TRBD2; J gene: TRBJ2-2; V gene: TRBV11-2; CDR3 protein: CASSKWGLAGNTGELFF; CDR3 DNA: TGTGCCAGCAGCAAATGGGGACTAGCGGGGAACACCGGGGAGCTGTTTTTT
clone size: NA; D gene: TRBD1; J gene: TRBJ1-1; V gene: TRBV5-1; CDR3 protein: CASSLLDRVNTEAFF; CDR3 DNA: TGCGCCAGCAGCCTATTGGACAGGGTGAACACTGAAGCTTTCTTT
clone size: NA; D gene: NA; J gene: TRBJ2-6; V gene: TRBV19; CDR3 protein: CASNRANVLTF; CDR3 DNA: TGTGCCAGTAACAGGGCCAACGTCCTGACTTTC
clone size: NA; D gene: TRBD2; J gene: TRBJ2-7; V gene: TRBV5-1; CDR3 protein: CASSRTSGLAGEQYF; CDR3 DNA: TGCGCCAGCAGCCGAACCTCGGGACTAGCGGGGGAGCAGTACTTC
clone size: NA; D gene: NA; J gene: TRBJ1-2; V gene: TRBV5-1; CDR3 protein: CASSFADSIYGYTF; CDR3 DNA: TGCGCCAGCAGCTTCGCCGACAGCATCTATGGCTACACCTTC
clone size: NA; D gene: NA; J gene: TRBJ2-1; V gene: TRBV2; CDR3 protein: CASSPQVSSYNEQFF; CDR3 DNA: TGTGCCAGCAGTCCCCAAGTTAGCTCCTACAATGAGCAGTTCTTC
clone size: once; D gene: TRBD2; J gene: TRBJ2-1; V gene: TRBV7-8; CDR3 protein: CASSPGLAGGEQFF; CDR3 DNA: TGTGCCAGCAGCCCGGGACTAGCGGGAGGCGAGCAGTTCTTC
clone size: NA; D gene: TRBD1; J gene: TRBJ1-1; V gene: TRBV9; CDR3 protein: CASSVVQGARNTEAFF; CDR3 DNA: TGTGCCAGCAGCGTCGTTCAGGGGGCTCGGAACACTGAAGCTTTCTTT
clone size: few; D gene: NA; J gene: TRBJ1-2; V gene: TRBV29-1; CDR3 protein: CSVGTGNYGYTF; CDR3 DNA: TGCAGCGTTGGAACAGGAAACTATGGCTACACCTTC
clone size: NA; D gene: NA; J gene: TRBJ2-1; V gene: TRBV2; CDR3 protein: CASRETGNNEQFF; CDR3 DNA: TGTGCCAGCAGGGAGACAGGAAACAATGAGCAGTTCTTC